This entry lists 3 T cell receptor beta chains sequenced from one sample in a study of graft-versus-host responses after intestinal transplantation. The protocol was immunoSEQ multiplex PCR, while the TCRdb copy is restricted to in-frame clones and leaves out a portion. In the table there are 70,000 to 95,000 clones, over 85% of which are singletons. No cognate antigen is known for these TCRs. The specimen comprised unstimulated CD8+ T cells sorted from spleen or lymph node cells, sampled before transplant. The receptors here all came from a human donor who was the organ donor for an intestinal transplant.

This rearrangement joins TRBV6-5 to TRBJ1-1; perhaps TRBD1 as D (6 bases). The CDR3 spans 15 residues. Germline V gene lookup returns CDR1 MNHEY and CDR2 SVGAGI. V gave up 5 bases and J gave up 1 base, with 14 bases separating them. For the CDR3, the DNA is TGTGCCAGCAGTGCGACAACAGGGAGGAACACTGAAGCTTTCTTT. It translates to CASSATTGRNTEAFF.

The chain uses TRBV6-6 and TRBJ2-1; 7 bases are a match to TRBD2. Germline CDR1 and CDR2: MNHNY and SVGAGI (reference sequence). This CDR3 has 16 residues. V was pared by 2 bases and J by 10 bases, with 14 bases of the junction left unmatched. The CDR3 coding sequence is TGTGCCAGCAGTTACCCCTCTAGCGGAGTGGTGGGAGAGCAGTTCTTC. This codes for CASSYPSSGVVGEQFF.

This clone was seen just once. The genes are TRBV4-2 and TRBJ2-7, with 7 bases fitting TRBD2. V trimming: 1 base; J trimming: 3 bases; junction bases outside the gene matches: 9. Germline CDR1 LGHNA, CDR2 YNFKEQ. The CDR3 is 16 residues long. The CDR3 sequence: CASSQGVQGGVYEQYF. The CDR3 DNA reads as TGTGCCAGCAGCCAAGGAGTCCAGGGAGGGGTCTACGAGCAGTACTTC.